A single sample gave rise to the 30 T cell receptor beta chains below, sequenced in a study of shared clonotypes between healthy human individuals. Using immunoSEQ multiplex PCR, the repertoire was profiled, and TCRdb retains in-frame clones only, with some absent. The sample records roughly 1,600,000 clones, approximately 98.5% being singletons. The specimen sequenced was naive CD4+ T cells sorted from blood. Subset of the sample: CD45RA+ positively selected. The receptors were gathered from a man aged 25 to 40 in good health.

The chain employs TRBV4-3 and TRBJ2-7; D is undetermined. Germline CDR1 reads LGHNA; CDR2 reads YSLEER. This CDR3 is built from 15 residues. V was shortened by 0 bases and J by 1 base, with 10 bases between the two germline ends. CDR3 bases: TGCGCCAGCAGCCAAGAGTTTGTCTATTCCTACGAGCAGTACTTC. The encoded protein is CASSQEFVYSYEQYF.

This clone was counted a single time. The chain is built from TRBV15 and TRBJ2-1; TRBD1 is a possible D gene (5 bases). Trimming removed 0 bases from V and 4 bases from J, with 16 bases in between. From germline, CDR1 is LNHNV and CDR2 YYDKDF (reference sequence). The CDR3 has 17 residues. CDR3: CATSRDVGQGHYNEQFF. CDR3 coding DNA: TGTGCCACCAGCAGAGATGTTGGACAAGGCCATTACAATGAGCAGTTCTTC.

This chain connects TRBV9 to TRBJ2-7, with 7 bases aligning to TRBD1. The germline CDR1 and CDR2 sequences are SGDLS and YYNGEE. The length of the CDR3 is 14 residues. V lost 7 bases, J lost 1 base, and 8 bases stayed unmatched. CDR3 loop: CASAGTAHSYEQYF. Here the CDR3 DNA reads TGTGCCAGCGCTGGGACAGCACATTCCTACGAGCAGTACTTC.

The chain has TRBV7-8 and TRBJ2-1; D ambiguous. V was cut by 2 bases and J by 1 base, with 9 bases left in between. The CDR3 sequence is 15 residues long. The germline V gene has CDR1 SGHVS and CDR2 FQNEAQ. CDR3 residues: CASSLRRASYNEQFF. CDR3 DNA sequence: TGTGCCAGCAGCTTACGTAGGGCTTCCTACAATGAGCAGTTCTTC.

This chain joins TRBV5-1 and TRBJ1-1; maybe TRBD1 (6 bases). The CDR3 is made up of 17 amino acids. Germline loops: CDR1 SGHRS, CDR2 YFSETQ. Between the trimmed V and J ends, which lost 2 bases and 3 bases, there was a span of 20 bases. The CDR3, as DNA: TGCGCCAGCAGCTTCGTAGGGGGGGCGCCTCGGCACACTGAAGCTTTCTTT. Translation: CASSFVGGAPRHTEAFF.

The chain couples TRBV5-1 to TRBJ2-1; D not certain. Trimming pared 5 bases from V and 3 bases from J, leaving 15 bases between. This CDR3 spans 15 amino acids. Germline assignment: CDR1 SGHRS and CDR2 YFSETQ. CDR3 nucleotides: TGCGCCAGCAGTAGTGGCGACCCGGACTACAATGAGCAGTTCTTC. Its translation is CASSSGDPDYNEQFF.

This chain joins TRBV5-1 and TRBJ1-1; D is ambiguous. The V end lost 1 base, the J end lost 0 bases, and 10 bases lay between the germline ends. The CDR3 totals 15 residues. Germline CDR1 reads SGHRS; CDR2 reads YFSETQ. Written as DNA, the CDR3 is TGCGCCAGCAGCTTGATCGGCAATATGAACACTGAAGCTTTCTTT. This encodes CASSLIGNMNTEAFF.

The rearrangement links TRBV30 to TRBJ2-2; D might be TRBD2 (6 bases). This CDR3 contains 16 residues. CDR1 is GTSNPN and CDR2 is SVGIG in the germline V gene (reference sequence). The V end was cut by 2 bases, the J end by 4 bases, with 17 bases between. The CDR3 nucleotides are TGTGCCTGGAGTAAATCCCAGGAGGGCGTCACCGGGGAGCTGTTTTTT. This translates into CAWSKSQEGVTGELFF. The variable domain in full, completed from reference TRBV30 and TRBJ2-2, reads SQTIHQWPATLVQPVGSPLSLECTVEGTSNPNLYWYRQAAGRGLQLLFYSVGIGQISSEVPQNLSASRPQDRQFILSSKKLLLSDSGFYLCAWSKSQEGVTGELFFGEGSRLTVL.

This clone occurred once. The chain carries TRBV6-1 and TRBJ2-1; 7 nucleotides align to TRBD2. After removal of 3 bases from V and 6 bases from J, the junction contained 14 bases not matched to a gene. This CDR3 is built from 17 residues. Germline assignment: CDR1 MNHNS and CDR2 SASEGT. The CDR3 nucleotides read TGTGCCAGCAGTGAGGTTTTGGAGCGGGGCGATTCCAATGAGCAGTTCTTC. Protein product: CASSEVLERGDSNEQFF.

The chain couples TRBV11-2 to TRBJ2-7, with 7 bases lining up with TRBD1. The CDR3 is 15 amino acids. The ends lost 1 base at V and 6 bases at J; junction bases unmatched: 9. In germline, CDR1 is SGHAT, CDR2 FQNNGV. The CDR3 bases are TGTGCCAGCAGCTTAGGAACAGGGGCTCTCTCCGAGCAGTACTTC. This encodes CASSLGTGALSEQYF. Complete variable domain (other parts from reference TRBV11-2 and TRBJ2-7): EAGVAQSPRYKIIEKRQSVAFWCNPISGHATLYWYQQILGQGPKLLIQFQNNGVVDDSQLPKDRFSAERLKGVDSTLKIQPAKLEDSAVYLCASSLGTGALSEQYFGPGTRLTVT.

The chain employs TRBV28 and TRBJ1-5; D gene ambiguous. There are 16 residues in the CDR3. CDR1 is MDHEN and CDR2 is SYDVKM in the germline V gene. Trimming removed 5 bases from V and 0 bases from J, with 14 bases in between. The CDR3 region is CASSPPTAPSNQPQHF. CDR3 DNA: TGTGCCAGCAGTCCACCAACGGCTCCTAGCAATCAGCCCCAGCATTTT.

The chain links TRBV11-2 to TRBJ2-7; the match to TRBD2 covers 12 bases. The V gene's germline CDR1 is SGHAT and CDR2 FQNNGV. Germline trimming cut 5 bases from V and 6 bases from J; bases unmatched to any gene: 5. The CDR3 is 14 residues long. The CDR3 reads CASSQTSGRGEQYF. In DNA form, the CDR3 reads TGTGCCAGCAGCCAGACTAGCGGGAGAGGCGAGCAGTACTTC. The variable domain in full, completed from reference TRBV11-2 and TRBJ2-7, reads EAGVAQSPRYKIIEKRQSVAFWCNPISGHATLYWYQQILGQGPKLLIQFQNNGVVDDSQLPKDRFSAERLKGVDSTLKIQPAKLEDSAVYLCASSQTSGRGEQYFGPGTRLTVT.

The rearrangement uses TRBV7-3 and TRBJ2-1; weak D call: TRBD1 (6 bases). V lost 5 bases and J lost 2, with 10 bases in between. Germline CDR1 is SGHTA and CDR2 is FQGTGA. The CDR3 is 14 residues long. Here the CDR3 reads CASSAWTAYNEQFF. The CDR3 DNA follows: TGTGCCAGCAGCGCCTGGACAGCCTACAATGAGCAGTTCTTC.

The chain has TRBV18 and TRBJ2-2, with a possible D match to TRBD2 (5 bases). Trimming pared 2 bases from V and 6 bases from J, leaving 25 bases between. The germline V gene encodes CDR1 KGHSH and CDR2 LQKENI. The CDR3 has 19 residues. CDR3 sequence (DNA): TGTGCCAGCTCACCAAACCCCACGCCCCTAGCAATGAATGCCGGGGAGCTGTTTTTT. Its translation is CASSPNPTPLAMNAGELFF.

The chain links TRBV7-2 to TRBJ2-1; 9 bases align to TRBD1. The CDR3 is 16 residues long. J was trimmed by 3 bases and V by 2 bases; bases with no gene match: 5. In germline, CDR1 is SGHTA, CDR2 FQGNSA. The CDR3 region is CASSLSLGQGYNEQFF. Written as DNA, the CDR3 is TGTGCCAGCAGCTTAAGCCTGGGACAGGGCTACAATGAGCAGTTCTTC.

As for this clone: The same CDR3 can be traced to other DNA sequences in this sample. The V gene is TRBV10-3, the J gene TRBJ1-1; D gene ambiguous. The V and J ends lost 0 bases and 0 bases respectively, with 8 bases between them. Germline values: CDR1 ENHRY, CDR2 SYGVKD. There are 15 residues in the CDR3. The DNA for the CDR3 is TGTGCCATCAGTGAGTCGCCAGCTATGAACACTGAAGCTTTCTTT. Encoded protein: CAISESPAMNTEAFF.

This clone was recorded once. This chain links TRBV7-8 with TRBJ2-1; possibly TRBD1 for D (6 bases). This CDR3 has 15 amino acids. CDR1 SGHVS and CDR2 FQNEAQ come from the germline V gene. The ends were cut back, 5 bases at V and 4 bases at J, with 15 bases in the middle. In DNA form, the CDR3 reads TGTGCCAGCAGCCCGCGGAGAACAGGGTACAATGAGCAGTTCTTC. Translation: CASSPRRTGYNEQFF.

This chain joins TRBV5-1 and TRBJ2-2, with 11 bases matching TRBD2. This CDR3 is 17 amino acids long. Unmatched junction bases numbered 10, after V lost 0 bases and J lost 9 bases. The germline V gene encodes CDR1 SGHRS and CDR2 YFSETQ. In nucleotides, the CDR3 is TGCGCCAGCAGCTTGGCCGGGACTAGCGGTTCCAGCAGGGAGCTGTTTTTT. Its protein product is CASSLAGTSGSSRELFF.

V is TRBV5-4 and J is TRBJ2-3; D is uncertain. Germline CDR1 SGHNT, CDR2 YYREEE (reference sequence). V was shortened by 0 bases and J by 2 bases, with 7 bases between the two germline ends. The CDR3 runs to 14 residues. CDR3 sequence: CASSLEPATDTQYF. CDR3 DNA sequence: TGTGCCAGCAGCTTGGAGCCCGCCACAGATACGCAGTATTTT.

The chain carries TRBV15 and TRBJ2-7; D remains ambiguous. This CDR3 spans 12 amino acids. Trimming shortened V by 0 bases and J by 6 bases, and 6 bases separated the two germline ends. CDR1 is LNHNV and CDR2 is YYDKDF in the germline V gene (reference sequence). CDR3 in DNA: TGTGCCACCAGCAGAGAGCCTACCGAGCAGTACTTC. Protein sequence: CATSREPTEQYF.

The V gene is TRBV28, the J gene TRBJ2-7; D uncertain. The CDR3 contains 15 residues. V gave up 7 bases and J gave up 5 bases, with 21 bases separating them. CDR1 is MDHEN, CDR2 SYDVKM, per germline. In DNA, the CDR3 is TGTGCCAGCACCCCAGGCCGCCGAGGTCGCCACGAGCAGTACTTC. Translating it yields CASTPGRRGRHEQYF.

CDR3 region: CASSLQTSGRVNEQFF. The CDR3 bases are TGTGCCAGCAGTCTCCAGACTAGCGGGAGGGTTAATGAGCAGTTCTTC. The chain has TRBV28 and TRBJ2-1, with 14 positions matching TRBD2. The CDR3 spans 16 residues. Per the germline V gene, CDR1 is MDHEN and CDR2 is SYDVKM. J gave up 7 bases and V 5 bases, and 7 bases lay outside the gene matches.

The CDR3 sequence is CASRGLSTDTQYF. The CDR3 nucleotides read TGCGCCAGCAGGGGCTTAAGCACAGATACGCAGTATTTT. This chain joins TRBV4-1 and TRBJ2-3, with D unresolved. The CDR3 is made up of 13 amino acids. V was cut by 6 bases and J by 0 bases, with 7 bases left in between. In germline, CDR1 is MGHRA, CDR2 YSYEKL.

The gene calls are TRBV6-1 and TRBJ1-2; D remains unclear. The V and J ends lost 2 bases and 8 bases respectively, with 9 bases between them. The germline V gene encodes CDR1 MNHNS and CDR2 SASEGT. The CDR3 is 12 residues long. CDR3 loop: CASSEQPRGYTF. CDR3 nucleotides: TGTGCCAGCAGTGAACAGCCTCGCGGCTACACCTTC.

With respect to this clone: No DNA is shown, since the ends of the CDR3 on it are uncertain; the CDR3 is the one TCRdb lists. The genes are TRBV1 and TRBJ2-7. TRBV1 has pseudogene status. Including both end residues, the CDR3 is 21 amino acids long. The CDR3 protein is CTSSQPGTHRAVLRTIYEQYF.

Only one count was recorded for this clone. This chain links TRBV6-6 with TRBJ2-7; 12 bases are a match to TRBD1. The V and J ends lost 2 bases and 7 bases, in that order; junction bases with no gene match: 9. CDR1 and CDR2 from the germline V gene are MNHNY and SVGAGI (reference sequence). The CDR3 covers 16 residues. CDR3 in amino acids: CASSYIGGQGAKEQYF. The CDR3 DNA reads TGTGCCAGCAGTTACATCGGGGGACAGGGGGCAAAAGAGCAGTACTTC.

J is TRBJ1-1 and V is TRBV11-2; 10 bases are a match to TRBD1. CDR1 is SGHAT, CDR2 FQNNGV, per germline. Germline trimming cut 1 base from V and 4 bases from J; bases unmatched to any gene: 3. This CDR3 spans 15 amino acids. This CDR3 is CASSLGDRGPTEAFF. The CDR3 DNA sequence: TGTGCCAGCAGCTTAGGGGACAGGGGTCCCACTGAAGCTTTCTTT.

The chain combines TRBV27 with TRBJ2-3; 8 positions match TRBD2. With V trimmed by 6 bases and J by 4 bases, 6 bases remained unmatched. This CDR3 contains 14 residues. Germline-derived CDR1 and CDR2 are MNHEY and SMNVEV (reference sequence). CDR3 coding DNA: TGTGCCAGCAGAAGTAGCGGGACGCCAGATACGCAGTATTTT. As protein: CASRSSGTPDTQYF.

The rearrangement joins TRBV6-1 to TRBJ2-7, with TRBD2 identical over 8 bases. V dropped 9 bases and J dropped 4; count of bases not matched to a gene: 11. This CDR3 comprises 14 residues. The germline gives CDR1 MNHNS, CDR2 SASEGT. The CDR3 region has the DNA TGTGCCAGTACCCGGGGAAGCGGGGGATACGAGCAGTACTTC. Protein product: CASTRGSGGYEQYF.

V and J are TRBV7-2 and TRBJ2-3; D unresolved. Trimming removed 5 bases at V and 5 bases at J, with 8 bases between. The germline V gene has CDR1 SGHTA and CDR2 FQGNSA. The CDR3 is 12 residues long. This CDR3 reads CASSQPGDTQYF. For the CDR3, the DNA is TGTGCCAGCAGCCAGCCAGGAGATACGCAGTATTTT. Full variable domain (rest looked up from reference TRBV7-2 and TRBJ2-3): GAGVSQSPSNKVTEKGKDVELRCDPISGHTALYWYRQSLGQGLEFLIYFQGNSAPDKSGLPSDRFSAERTGGSVSTLTIQRTQQEDSAVYLCASSQPGDTQYFGPGTRLTVL.